This T cell receptor beta chain stems from a study of cytomegalovirus exposure and HLA in healthy donors. Turning to the study itself: Within the Caucasian-associated ancestry cluster were more than 75% of the 398 genotyped donors.

Primers for the PCR totalled 60 Vbeta and 13 Jbeta. The method was immunoSEQ multiplex PCR; TCRdb's version includes in-frame clones alone and lacks a portion of them. The sample holds 150,000 to 200,000 clones, 65% to 90% seen once. V gave up 4 bases and J gave up 1 base, with 17 bases separating them. The CDR3 has 16 residues. CDR1 is SGHDT and CDR2 is YYEEEE in the germline V gene. Sequencing input: PBMCs. The receptor comes from a woman aged 45-65 years in good health and CMV-seronegative. J is TRBJ1-2 and V is TRBV5-6; possibly TRBD1 for D (6 bases). Written as DNA, the CDR3 is TGTGCCAGCAGCCCAACGATTACAGGGAATAACTATGGCTACACCTTC. This translates into CASSPTITGNNYGYTF. The full variable domain, its missing parts supplied by reference TRBV5-6 and TRBJ1-2, is DAGVTQSPTHLIKTRGQQVTLRCSPKSGHDTVSWYQQALGQGPQFIFQYYEEEERQRGNFPDRFSGHQFPNYSSELNVNALLLGDSALYLCASSPTITGNNYGYTFGSGTRLTVV.